This TCR beta chain was recovered during a study of preoperative IRX-2 immunotherapy in early breast cancer (dated by TCRdb to about 2019). This clone was recorded only once. No antigen is known for it. The sample holds no much larger clone one base away, and base qualities are not on file. CDR1 and CDR2 were assigned from the germline V gene as MNHNS and SASEGT. The CDR3 runs 13 residues from the cysteine to the phenylalanine. The kept DNA is CDR3 alone, 39 bases in frame from the first base. Trimming costs V 4 bases and J 5 bases, and their ends lie 10 bases apart. Reading the label with the study, this specimen's treatment or condition is: preoperative locoregional IRX-2 cytokine immunotherapy. The samples were obtained from a phase Ib study in which preoperative, locoregional IRX-2 cytokine immunotherapy intended to prime immune responses was tested. Donors were patients with early-stage breast cancer who received IRX-2 before surgery.

Receptor amplification or capture employed the immunoSEQ multiplex PCR assay. What TCRdb holds here is the immuneACCESS table cut down to in-frame rearrangements. Part of the clones is not present; checked against another copy, under half of the missing clones reflect an unresolved V gene, and the others are unexplained. Counted in this sample were 55,000 to 70,000 clones; 94% of them appeared once. Jointly, the top ten make up 1.5% to 2% of the sample. The TCR originated in a human donor with breast cancer. This sample was gathered from a patient treated with IRX-2 immunotherapy. Recombination linked TRBV6-1 to TRBJ2-3; the D gene is not confidently resolved. In nucleotide form, the sequence is TGTGCCAGCAGTGCCAGTAGTCGAGATACGCAGTATTTT. It specifies CASSASSRDTQYF.